The 6 T cell receptor beta chains in this list originate from one sample, sequenced in a study of T-cell reconstitution after alpha-beta-depleted transplantation in children. A TCRbeta library incorporating unique molecular identifiers was prepared. TCRdb passed the PCR reads through MiXCR, listing each CDR3 protein once. The profile covers hundreds of thousands of distinct CDR3 sequences, with approximately 30% appearing a single time and more than 2% taken by the ten largest. Material: PBMCs from the stem cell graft donor, obtained from the stem cell graft. The receptor source for this set is a human donor who donated a stem cell graft to a child with aplastic anemia.

This chain connects TRBV14 to TRBJ2-1; TRBD2 matches 10 bases. The CDR3 spans 16 residues. J gave up 10 bases and V 0 bases, and 9 bases lay outside the gene matches. The germline V gene has CDR1 SGHDN and CDR2 FVKESK. This CDR3 is CASSQDVLAGGTEQFF. The CDR3 nucleotides read TGTGCCAGCAGCCAAGATGTGTTAGCGGGAGGTACCGAGCAGTTCTTC.

The chain joins TRBV12-3 or TRBV12-4 to TRBJ2-1, with TRBD2 as a possible D gene (5 bases). V shed 7 bases and J shed 5 bases, with 12 bases lying between them. The CDR3 length is 13 residues. CDR3 residues: CASNFGLHNEQFF. The CDR3 nucleotides read TGTGCCAGCAATTTTGGACTCCACAATGAGCAGTTCTTC.

The sample holds a few counts of this clonotype. The chain has TRBV30 and TRBJ2-1; D is possibly TRBD2 (6 bases). This CDR3 is 12 amino acids long. Germline V gene sequence: CDR1 GTSNPN, CDR2 SVGIG (reference sequence). V gave up 4 bases and J gave up 6 bases, with 10 bases separating them. The DNA of the CDR3 is TGTGCCTGGACTACTAGCCCCAATGAGCAGTTCTTC. This translates into CAWTTSPNEQFF.

This clonotype was observed many times. The gene calls are TRBV29-1 and TRBJ1-2, with D hard to call. V was cut by 3 bases and J by 3 bases, with 5 bases left in between. CDR3 size: 11 residues. Germline CDR1 reads SQVTM; CDR2 reads ANQGSEA. CDR3 nucleotides: TGCAGCGTTGACCGCGACTATGGCTACACCTTC. The encoded protein is CSVDRDYGYTF.

The chain recombines TRBV18 with TRBJ2-5; D might be TRBD2 (7 bases). The CDR3 loop spans 17 amino acids. The ends were cut back, 1 base at V and 4 bases at J, with 19 bases in the middle. Germline V gives CDR1 KGHSH, CDR2 LQKENI. CDR3 nucleotides: TGTGCCAGCTCACCACGCGGGGGCAGTGGTCTCAGAGAGACCCAGTACTTC. Amino acids: CASSPRGGSGLRETQYF.

J is TRBJ1-4 and V is TRBV19; 7 bases line up with TRBD1. CDR1 is LNHDA, CDR2 SQIVND, per germline (reference sequence). J was trimmed by 8 bases and V by 5 bases; bases with no gene match: 14. This CDR3 comprises 16 residues. CDR3 amino acids: CASSAQEGGNGEKLFF. CDR3 nucleotides: TGTGCCAGTAGTGCTCAAGAAGGGGGCAACGGGGAAAAACTGTTTTTT.